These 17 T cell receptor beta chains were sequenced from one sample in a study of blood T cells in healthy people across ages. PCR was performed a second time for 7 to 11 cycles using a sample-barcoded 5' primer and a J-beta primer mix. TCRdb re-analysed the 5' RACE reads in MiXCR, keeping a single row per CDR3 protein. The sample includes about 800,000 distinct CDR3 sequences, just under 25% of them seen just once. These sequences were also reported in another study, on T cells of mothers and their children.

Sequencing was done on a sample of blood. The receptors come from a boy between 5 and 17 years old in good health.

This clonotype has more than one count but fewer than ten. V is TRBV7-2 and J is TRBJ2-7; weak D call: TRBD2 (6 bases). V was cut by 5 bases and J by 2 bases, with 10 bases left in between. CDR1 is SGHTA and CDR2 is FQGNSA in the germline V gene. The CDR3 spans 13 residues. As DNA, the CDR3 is TGTGCCAGCAGCGCGGGACCGGCCTACGAGCAGTACTTC. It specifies CASSAGPAYEQYF.

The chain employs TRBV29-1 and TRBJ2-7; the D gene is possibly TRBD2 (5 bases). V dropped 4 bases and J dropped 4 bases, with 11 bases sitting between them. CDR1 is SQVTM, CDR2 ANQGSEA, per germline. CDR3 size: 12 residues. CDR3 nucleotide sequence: TGCAGCGTTGCCGGACTCTCATACGAGCAGTACTTC. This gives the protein CSVAGLSYEQYF.

CDR3 protein: CASSPGWAGGQADTQYF. CDR3 bases: TGTGCCAGCAGCCCCGGCTGGGCAGGGGGCCAGGCAGATACGCAGTATTTT. This chain connects TRBV7-9 to TRBJ2-3; TRBD1 matches at 8 bases. V shed 5 bases, J shed 4 bases, and the junction held 14 bases outside the gene matches. Germline V gene data show CDR1 as SEHNR and CDR2 as FQNEAQ (reference sequence). This CDR3 region has 17 residues.

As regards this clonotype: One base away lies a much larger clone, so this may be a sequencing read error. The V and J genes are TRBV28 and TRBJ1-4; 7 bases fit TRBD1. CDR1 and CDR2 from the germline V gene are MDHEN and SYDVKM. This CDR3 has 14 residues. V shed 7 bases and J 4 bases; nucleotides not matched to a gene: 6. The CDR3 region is CASTPGTVNEKLFF. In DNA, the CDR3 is TGTGCCAGCACCCCCGGGACAGTTAATGAAAAACTGTTTTTT.

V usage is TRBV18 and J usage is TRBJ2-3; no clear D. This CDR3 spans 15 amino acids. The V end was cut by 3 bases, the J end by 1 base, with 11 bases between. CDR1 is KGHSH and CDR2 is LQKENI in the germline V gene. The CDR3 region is CASSPELQRTDTQYF. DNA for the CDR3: TGTGCCAGCTCACCGGAACTACAGCGCACAGATACGCAGTATTTT.

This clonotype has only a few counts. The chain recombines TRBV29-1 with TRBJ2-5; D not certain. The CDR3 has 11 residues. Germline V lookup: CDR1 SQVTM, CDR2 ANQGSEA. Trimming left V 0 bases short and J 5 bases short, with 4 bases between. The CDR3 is CSVEDQETQYF. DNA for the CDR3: TGCAGCGTTGAAGATCAGGAGACCCAGTACTTC. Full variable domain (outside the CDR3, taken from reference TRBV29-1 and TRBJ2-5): SAVISQKPSRDICQRGTSLTIQCQVDSQVTMMFWYRQQPGQSLTLIATANQGSEATYESGFVIDKFPISRPNLTFSTLTVSNMSPEDSSIYLCSVEDQETQYFGPGTRLLVL.

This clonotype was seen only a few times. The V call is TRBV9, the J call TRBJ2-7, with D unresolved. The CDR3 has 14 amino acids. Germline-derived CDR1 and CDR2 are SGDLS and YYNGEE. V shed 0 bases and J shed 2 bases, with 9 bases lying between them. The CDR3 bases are TGTGCCAGCAGCGTAGAGGTGGTCACCTACGAGCAGTACTTC. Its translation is CASSVEVVTYEQYF. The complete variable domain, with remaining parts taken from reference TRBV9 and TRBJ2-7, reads DSGVTQTPKHLITATGQRVTLRCSPRSGDLSVYWYQQSLDQGLQFLIQYYNGEERAKGNILERFSAQQFPDLHSELNLSSLELGDSALYFCASSVEVVTYEQYFGPGTRLTVT.

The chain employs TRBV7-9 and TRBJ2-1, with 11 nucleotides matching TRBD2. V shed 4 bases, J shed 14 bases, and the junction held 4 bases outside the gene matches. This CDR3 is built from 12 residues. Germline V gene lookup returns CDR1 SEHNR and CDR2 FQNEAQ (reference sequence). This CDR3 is CASSSTSGREFF. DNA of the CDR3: TGTGCCAGCAGCTCCACTAGCGGGAGAGAGTTCTTC.

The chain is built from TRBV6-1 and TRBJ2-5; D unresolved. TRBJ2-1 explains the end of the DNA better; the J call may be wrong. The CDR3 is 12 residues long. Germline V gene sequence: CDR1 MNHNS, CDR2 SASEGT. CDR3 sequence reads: CASNNSPHEQFF. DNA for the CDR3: TGTGCCAGCAACAACTCTCCCCATGAGCAGTTCTTC.

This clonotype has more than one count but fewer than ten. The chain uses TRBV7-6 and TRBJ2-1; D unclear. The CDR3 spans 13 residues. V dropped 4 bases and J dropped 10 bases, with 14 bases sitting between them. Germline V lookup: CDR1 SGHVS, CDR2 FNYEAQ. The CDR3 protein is CASSSLDNTEQFF. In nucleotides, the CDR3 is TGTGCCAGCAGCTCCCTAGACAATACGGAGCAGTTCTTC.

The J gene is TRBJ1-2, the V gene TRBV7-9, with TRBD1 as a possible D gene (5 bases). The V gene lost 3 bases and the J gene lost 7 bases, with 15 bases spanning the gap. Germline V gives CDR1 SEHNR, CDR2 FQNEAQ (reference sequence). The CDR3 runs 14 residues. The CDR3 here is CASSFGGGAGGYTF. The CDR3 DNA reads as TGTGCCAGCAGCTTCGGTGGAGGGGCAGGTGGCTACACCTTC.

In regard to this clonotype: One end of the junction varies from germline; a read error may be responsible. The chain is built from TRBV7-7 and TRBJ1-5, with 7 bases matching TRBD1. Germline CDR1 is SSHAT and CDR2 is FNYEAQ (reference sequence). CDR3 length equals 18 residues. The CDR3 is CASSLEEGGGSSNQPQHF. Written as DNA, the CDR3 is TGTGCTAGCAGCTTAGAGGAGGGAGGGGGCAGTAGCAATCAGCCCCAGCATTTT.

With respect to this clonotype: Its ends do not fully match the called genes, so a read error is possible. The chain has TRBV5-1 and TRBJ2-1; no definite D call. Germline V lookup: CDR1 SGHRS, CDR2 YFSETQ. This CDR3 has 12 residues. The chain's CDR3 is CASRISYNEQFF. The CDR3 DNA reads TGCGCCAGCAGGATCTCCTATAATGAGCAGTTCTTC.

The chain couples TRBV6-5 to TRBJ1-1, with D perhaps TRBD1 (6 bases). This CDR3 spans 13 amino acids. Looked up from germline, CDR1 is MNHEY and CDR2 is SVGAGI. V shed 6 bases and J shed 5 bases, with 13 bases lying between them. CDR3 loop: CASRLTGKTEAFF. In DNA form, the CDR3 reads TGTGCCAGCAGGCTAACAGGGAAAACTGAAGCTTTCTTT.

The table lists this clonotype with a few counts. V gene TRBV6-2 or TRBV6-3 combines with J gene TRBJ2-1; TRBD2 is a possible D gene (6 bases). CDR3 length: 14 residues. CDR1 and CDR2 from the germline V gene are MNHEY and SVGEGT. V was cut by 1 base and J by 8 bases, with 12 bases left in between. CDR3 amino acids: CASSYLAGSHEQFF. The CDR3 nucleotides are TGTGCCAGCAGTTACTTGGCGGGAAGCCATGAGCAGTTCTTC.

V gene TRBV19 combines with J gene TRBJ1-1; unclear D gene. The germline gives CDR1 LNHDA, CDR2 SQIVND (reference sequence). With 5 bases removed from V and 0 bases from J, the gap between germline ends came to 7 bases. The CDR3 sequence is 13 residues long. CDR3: CASSGFMNTEAFF. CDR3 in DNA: TGTGCCAGTAGTGGCTTTATGAACACTGAAGCTTTCTTT.

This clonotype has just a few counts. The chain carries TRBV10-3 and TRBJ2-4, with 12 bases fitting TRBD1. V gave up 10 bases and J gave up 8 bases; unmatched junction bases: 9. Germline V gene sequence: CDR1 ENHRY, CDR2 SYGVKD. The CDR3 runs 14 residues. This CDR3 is CATRPGQGADIQYF. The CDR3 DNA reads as TGTGCCACCCGGCCGGGACAGGGGGCGGACATTCAGTACTTC.